This TCR beta chain came from a study of OX40 agonist ivuxolimab in advanced cancers. At the level of the study: The dose-escalation group included hepatocellular carcinoma, melanoma, renal cell carcinoma and head and neck cancer.

This CDR3 region has 18 residues. The trim removed 3 bases at V and 1 base at J, leaving 13 bases unmatched. Germline V gene data show CDR1 as MGHRA and CDR2 as YSYEKL. Sequencing used immunoSEQ multiplex PCR; TCRdb keeps in-frame clones, though not all of them. The repertoire has about 11,000 clones, more than 75% of them found once; the top ten carry around 28%. Blood sampling took place at baseline, cycle 4 day 1, and cycle 7 day 1. Specimen: CD4+ or CD8+ T cells sorted from blood, collected in a trial of the OX40 agonist ivuxolimab. The chain is built from TRBV4-1 and TRBJ2-7, with 9 bases fitting TRBD2. This clonotype was obtained from an adult with an advanced solid tumor such as melanoma, head and neck, liver or kidney cancer. CDR3 loop: CASSQAEGVLAGSYEQYF. The CDR3 region has the DNA TGCGCCAGCAGCCAGGCGGAAGGGGTCCTAGCGGGATCCTACGAGCAGTACTTC.